The 6 T cell receptor beta chains below all came from one sample that was sequenced in a study of cytomegalovirus exposure and HLA in healthy donors. The primer mix had 60 Vbeta and 13 Jbeta primers. Using immunoSEQ multiplex PCR, the repertoire was profiled, and TCRdb retains in-frame clones only, with some absent. Among under 110,000 clones, more than 65% were seen once, and the ten largest hold under 6.5%. Sequenced sample: PBMCs. The receptors were gathered from a woman aged 50 to 60 in good health and CMV-seropositive.

As to this clone: The sample has other DNA sequences that encode this CDR3 too. This chain connects TRBV2 to TRBJ1-5; D might be TRBD1 (6 bases). The CDR3 covers 16 residues. Germline CDR1 SNHLY, CDR2 FYNNEI. Between the trimmed V and J ends, which lost 3 bases and 0 bases, there was a span of 12 bases. CDR3 nucleotides: TGTGCCAGCAGTGAGGACAGATCTTATAGCAATCAGCCCCAGCATTTT. It is translated as CASSEDRSYSNQPQHF.

This clone was detected only a few times. The gene calls are TRBV6-5 and TRBJ2-3; a weak D match, TRBD2 (6 bases). Trimming removed 2 bases at V and 2 bases at J, with 8 bases between. The CDR3 is 14 residues long. CDR1 is MNHEY and CDR2 is SVGAGI in the germline V gene. The CDR3 spells CASSYRDFTDTQYF. CDR3 coding DNA: TGTGCCAGCAGTTACCGGGACTTCACAGATACGCAGTATTTT.

The chain is built from TRBV13 and TRBJ1-2; no clear D gene. The V and J ends lost 4 bases and 1 base respectively, with 10 bases between them. The CDR3 totals 14 residues. The germline CDR1 and CDR2 sequences are PRHDT and FYEKMQ (reference sequence). CDR3 in DNA: TGTGCCAGCAGCTCACTAGACAATAACTATGGCTACACCTTC. It is translated as CASSSLDNNYGYTF.

The rearrangement uses TRBV7-9 and TRBJ1-1; D possibly corresponds to TRBD1 (5 bases). Trimming left V 1 base short and J 6 bases short, with 9 bases between. Looked up from germline, CDR1 is SEHNR and CDR2 is FQNEAQ (reference sequence). The CDR3 extends over 13 amino acids. The CDR3 sequence is CASSLVETAEAFF. The CDR3, as DNA: TGTGCCAGCAGCTTAGTTGAGACAGCTGAAGCTTTCTTT.

The V gene is TRBV11-2, the J gene TRBJ1-3; the match to TRBD1 covers 11 bases. CDR1 is SGHAT and CDR2 is FQNNGV in the germline V gene. V lost 6 bases and J lost 1; bases outside the gene matches: 5. This CDR3 has 16 amino acids. CDR3 coding DNA: TGTGCCAGCAGGGGACAGGGGGTAGGATCTGGAAACACCATATATTTT. It encodes CASRGQGVGSGNTIYF.

This chain connects TRBV4-3 to TRBJ1-3; the D is unclear. Looked up from germline, CDR1 is LGHNA and CDR2 is YSLEER. The CDR3 extends over 14 amino acids. The V end was cut by 5 bases, the J end by 4 bases, with 12 bases between. The chain's CDR3 is CASSSGYSGNTIYF. The DNA for the CDR3 is TGCGCCAGCAGCTCGGGGTATTCCGGAAACACCATATATTTT.